This T cell receptor beta chain is from a study of CD4 and CD8 cells across lung adenocarcinoma regions. MiXCR, run by TCRdb on the PCR reads, gives a single entry per CDR3 protein. The sample has 3,000 to 4,500 distinct CDR3 sequences; around 60% are singletons. V was pared by 5 bases and J by 5 bases, with 13 bases between. CDR1 is SGHVS, CDR2 FQNEAQ, per germline. This CDR3 has 14 amino acids. Sequencing used CD4+ T cells from the margin of a lung tumor. The rearrangement links TRBV7-8 to TRBJ2-1; D might be TRBD2 (5 bases). This clonotype was sampled from a male donor with lung adenocarcinoma. The CD4 and CD8 labels of this study may be unreliable. As DNA, the CDR3 is TGTGCCAGCAGCCCCCAACAAGCGGACAATGAGCAGTTCTTC. Protein product: CASSPQQADNEQFF.